The 16 T cell receptor beta chains below all came from one sample that was sequenced in a study of T cell repertoires in cytomegalovirus infection. Antigen specificity for these receptors is unknown. Each CDR3 protein gets one entry after TCRdb re-called the reads with MiXCR. The sample has about 900,000 distinct CDR3 sequences, about a third seen once. Here the sequenced sample was cultured CD8+ T cells from PBMCs, taken from culture after CMV antigen stimulation. The receptors originated from a human donor in good health (CMV status not recorded). Some clones in this sample may be carry-over from other donors' samples.

This clonotype was detected a few times. The CDR3 bases are TGTGCCAGCATGAAAGGGGCGGCGGGTGGCAAAAACATTCAGTACTTC. This gives the protein CASMKGAAGGKNIQYF. The gene calls are TRBV6-6 and TRBJ2-4; D is tentatively TRBD1 or TRBD2 (5 bases each). V was shortened by 7 bases and J by 3 bases, with 19 bases between the two germline ends. Germline V lookup: CDR1 MNHNY, CDR2 SVGAGI (reference sequence). CDR3 length equals 16 residues.

This chain uses TRBV6-2 or TRBV6-3 with TRBJ1-2; 8 bases map to TRBD1. J lost 8 bases, V lost 5 bases, and 13 bases had no gene match. Germline V gives CDR1 MNHEY, CDR2 SVGEGT. The CDR3 covers 15 residues. The DNA for the CDR3 is TGTGCCAGCAGTCTCTTCTCAGGGGGCGCGCAGGGCTACACCTTC. Translating gives CASSLFSGGAQGYTF.

The sample holds a few counts of this clonotype. The V gene is TRBV19, the J gene TRBJ1-1, with TRBD1 as a possible D gene (6 bases). V was cut by 0 bases and J by 0 bases, with 11 bases left in between. In germline, CDR1 is LNHDA, CDR2 SQIVND (reference sequence). This CDR3 comprises 16 residues. CDR3 coding DNA: TGTGCCAGTAGTATAGATTGGACAGCCTTGAACACTGAAGCTTTCTTT. Amino acids: CASSIDWTALNTEAFF.

There are many counts of this clonotype. V is TRBV7-6 and J is TRBJ2-7, with 8 bases aligning to TRBD2. The CDR3 has 15 residues. The germline V gene has CDR1 SGHVS and CDR2 FNYEAQ. After removal of 6 bases from V and 5 bases from J, the junction contained 12 bases not matched to a gene. The CDR3 DNA reads as TGTGCCAGCAGTTTTAGCGGGGATTCGTACGACGAGCAGTACTTC. It translates to CASSFSGDSYDEQYF.

The chain links TRBV6-2 or TRBV6-3 to TRBJ1-6; weak D call: TRBD1 (6 bases). Trimming shortened V by 2 bases and J by 7 bases, and 12 bases separated the two germline ends. This CDR3 is built from 15 residues. Germline CDR1 MNHEY, CDR2 SVGEGT. CDR3 nucleotides: TGTGCCAGCAGTTACGACAGGCCTGGGAATTCACCCCTCCACTTT. The encoded protein is CASSYDRPGNSPLHF.

The chain is built from TRBV6-6 and TRBJ2-3, with D unresolved. The CDR3 extends over 16 amino acids. Germline loops: CDR1 MNHNY, CDR2 SVGAGI (reference sequence). Trimming removed 7 bases at V and 0 bases at J, with 17 bases between. The CDR3 loop reads CASTLGRAASTDTQYF. The CDR3 DNA follows: TGTGCCAGCACCTTGGGAAGGGCGGCGAGCACAGATACGCAGTATTTT.

The V and J genes are TRBV15 and TRBJ2-3, with TRBD2 matching 8 bases. Losses at the gene ends were 0 bases for V and 4 bases for J; bases not matched to a gene: 9. This CDR3 region has 17 residues. Germline CDR1 LNHNV, CDR2 YYDKDF (reference sequence). CDR3 DNA sequence: TGTGCCACCAGCAGAGATGAAGCGGGGGCAGGCCCAGATACGCAGTATTTT. Translation gives CATSRDEAGAGPDTQYF.

The J gene is TRBJ2-7, the V gene TRBV7-2; TRBD2 aligns across 7 bases. V was clipped by 3 bases and J by 0 bases; unmatched bases: 5. Germline-derived CDR1 and CDR2 are SGHTA and FQGNSA. The CDR3 extends over 15 amino acids. The DNA of the CDR3 is TGTGCCAGCAGCTTTGGACTAGGGATCTCCTACGAGCAGTACTTC. The encoded protein is CASSFGLGISYEQYF.

This clonotype was seen more than once but under ten times. Compared with germline, one end of the junction differs, possibly owing to a read error. This chain uses TRBV15 with TRBJ2-2, with 7 bases lining up with TRBD1. CDR3 length: 15 residues. Per germline, CDR1 LNHNV and CDR2 YYDKDF (reference sequence). CDR3 in DNA: TGTGCCACCAGGAGAGACAGGGTAAACACCGGGGAGCTGTTTTTT. Its protein product is CATRRDRVNTGELFF.

In regard to this clonotype: This may be a read error, as it is one base from a much larger clone. V usage is TRBV7-6 and J usage is TRBJ1-6; no definite D call. V was shortened by 5 bases and J by 7 bases, with 15 bases between the two germline ends. From germline, CDR1 is SGHVS and CDR2 FNYEAQ. The CDR3 runs 15 residues. CDR3 loop: CASSTREAINSPLHF. CDR3 nucleotide sequence: TGTGCCAGCAGCACCCGGGAGGCCATAAATTCACCCCTCCACTTT.

As DNA, the CDR3 is TGCGCCAGCAGCCAAGGCACCCCGGCCAAAAACATTCAGTACTTC. The encoded protein is CASSQGTPAKNIQYF. V usage is TRBV4-3 and J usage is TRBJ2-4; D uncertain. The CDR3 covers 15 residues. From germline, CDR1 is LGHNA and CDR2 YSLEER. V was trimmed by 1 base and J by 1 base, leaving 8 bases between them.

This clonotype came up once. The rearrangement joins TRBV25-1 to TRBJ2-2; TRBD2 agrees at 11 bases. The CDR3 loop spans 20 amino acids. Trimming at V came to 0 bases and at J to 2 bases, leaving 11 bases not matched to a gene. Germline V gene sequence: CDR1 MGHDK, CDR2 SYGVNS. Here the CDR3 reads CASSEYPGILAGGNTGELFF. CDR3 coding DNA: TGTGCCAGCAGTGAATACCCCGGAATTCTAGCGGGGGGAAACACCGGGGAGCTGTTTTTT.

This clonotype turned up a few times. This chain uses TRBV7-9 with TRBJ2-5, with 7 bases that match TRBD2. Trimming removed 5 bases from V and 3 bases from J; junction bases left unmatched: 9. The CDR3 contains 15 residues. CDR1 is SEHNR, CDR2 FQNEAQ, per germline (reference sequence). The CDR3 nucleotides are TGTGCCAGCAGCCAGATCGGACTAGGGGAAGAGACCCAGTACTTC. It yields the protein CASSQIGLGEETQYF.

In regard to this clonotype: A much larger clone differs from this one at a single base, so this may be a read error. The chain employs TRBV12-3 or TRBV12-4 and TRBJ1-4; D remains ambiguous. Trimming left V 6 bases short and J 4 bases short, with 9 bases between. The CDR3 has 13 amino acids. The DNA of the CDR3 is TGTGCCAGCAGAGCCTCCGATAATGAAAAACTGTTTTTT. Protein: CASRASDNEKLFF.

In this sample, this clonotype turned up a few times. The chain combines TRBV20-1 with TRBJ2-5; possibly TRBD1 for D (6 bases). CDR3 length: 12 residues. With 4 bases removed from V and 5 bases from J, the gap between germline ends came to 11 bases. CDR1 and CDR2 from the germline V gene are DFQATT and SNEGSKA (reference sequence). CDR3 loop: CSATGVGETQYF. In DNA, the CDR3 is TGCAGTGCTACAGGGGTGGGGGAGACCCAGTACTTC.

This chain joins TRBV14 and TRBJ1-3; D is perhaps TRBD1 (5 bases). CDR1 and CDR2 (germline): SGHDN, FVKESK. Trimming removed 2 bases from V and 0 bases from J, with 11 bases in between. CDR3 size: 16 residues. The CDR3 spells CASSQWDSNSGNTIYF. DNA of the CDR3: TGTGCCAGCAGCCAATGGGACTCGAACTCTGGAAACACCATATATTTT.